Following are 21 T cell receptor beta chains from one sample sequenced in a study of neurological immune-mediated disorders. TCRdb recomputed calls from the 5' RACE reads with MiXCR, one row per CDR3 protein. Among 65,000 to 90,000 distinct CDR3 sequences listed, 3.2% were seen once. Sequencing was performed on PBMCs. The receptors here all came from a woman in her forties or fifties with multiple sclerosis.

This clonotype occurred many times. J is TRBJ2-3 and V is TRBV5-6; TRBD2 agrees at 9 bases. The CDR3 spans 16 residues. Germline loops: CDR1 SGHDT, CDR2 YYEEEE. Losses at the gene ends were 4 bases for V and 1 base for J; bases not matched to a gene: 7. The CDR3 DNA is TGTGCCAGCAGCCCGCTGCCTAGCGGGGGCACAGATACGCAGTATTTT. It encodes CASSPLPSGGTDTQYF.

Only a few counts were recorded for this clonotype. The V gene is TRBV28, the J gene TRBJ1-4; TRBD1 might be the D (5 bases). Trimming removed 5 bases from V and 0 bases from J, with 19 bases in between. The CDR3 runs to 18 residues. CDR1 is MDHEN, CDR2 SYDVKM, per germline. This CDR3 is CASSVTSRGHPTNEKLFF. The CDR3 nucleotides are TGTGCCAGCAGTGTAACCTCACGAGGACACCCAACTAATGAAAAACTGTTTTTT.

This clonotype was counted many times. V and J are TRBV13 and TRBJ2-2; possibly TRBD2 for D (6 bases). Germline V CDR1 and CDR2: PRHDT, FYEKMQ (reference sequence). The CDR3 totals 13 residues. Trimming took 5 bases from V and 7 from J, leaving 11 bases between them. The CDR3 DNA reads TGTGCCAGCAGCAACGGGAGAGGCGGGGAGCTGTTTTTT. It is translated as CASSNGRGGELFF.

This clonotype was counted at least ten times. The chain recombines TRBV20-1 with TRBJ2-3; TRBD1 matches at 9 bases. V shed 7 bases and J 4 bases; nucleotides not matched to a gene: 3. CDR1 and CDR2 from the germline V gene are DFQATT and SNEGSKA (reference sequence). The CDR3 consists of 12 residues. The DNA for the CDR3 is TGCAGTGAGTACAGGGGGCCAGATACGCAGTATTTT. This codes for CSEYRGPDTQYF.

This clonotype showed up many times. The chain combines TRBV3-1 with TRBJ1-4; unclear D gene. V was trimmed by 3 bases and J by 4 bases, leaving 9 bases between them. CDR1 and CDR2 (germline): LGHDT, YNNKEL (reference sequence). The CDR3 loop spans 14 amino acids. CDR3 protein: CASSQGSLNEKLFF. The CDR3 DNA follows: TGTGCCAGCAGCCAGGGGAGCCTTAATGAAAAACTGTTTTTT.

In its sample, this clonotype was seen many times. This chain uses TRBV9 with TRBJ2-1; D possibly corresponds to TRBD1 (6 bases). This CDR3 comprises 15 residues. Germline CDR1 is SGDLS and CDR2 is YYNGEE. Between the trimmed V and J ends, which lost 3 bases and 3 bases, there was a span of 13 bases. This CDR3 reads CASSARTALYNEQFF. CDR3 nucleotide sequence: TGTGCCAGCAGCGCCCGGACAGCCCTCTACAATGAGCAGTTCTTC.

This clonotype was counted ten times or more. The genes are TRBV20-1 and TRBJ2-7; the D call may be TRBD1 or TRBD2 (7 bases each). The CDR3 is 14 amino acids. Trimming left V 4 bases short and J 1 base short, with 14 bases between. CDR1 is DFQATT, CDR2 SNEGSKA, per germline (reference sequence). The CDR3 loop reads CSAKGGTVSYEQYF. The CDR3 coding sequence is TGCAGTGCTAAGGGGGGGACAGTTTCCTACGAGCAGTACTTC.

This clonotype was found many times. The CDR3 spells CASSQDGSRGEQFF. Written as DNA, the CDR3 is TGTGCCAGCAGCCAAGATGGGTCTAGGGGTGAGCAGTTCTTC. This rearrangement joins TRBV3-1 to TRBJ2-1, with D tentatively TRBD1 (5 bases). The germline gives CDR1 LGHDT, CDR2 YNNKEL (reference sequence). The CDR3 is 14 residues long. The V gene lost 0 bases and the J gene lost 9 bases, with 12 bases spanning the gap.

This clonotype was found many times. The V call is TRBV4-1, the J call TRBJ2-3, with 11 bases aligning to TRBD2. CDR3 size: 16 residues. Germline V lookup: CDR1 MGHRA, CDR2 YSYEKL. V lost 4 bases and J lost 3; bases outside the gene matches: 6. Here the CDR3 reads CASSLGLAVRTDTQYF. In DNA, the CDR3 is TGCGCCAGCAGCCTGGGACTAGCGGTTCGAACAGATACGCAGTATTTT.

There are many counts of this clonotype. In DNA, the CDR3 is TGCAGTGCTAGAGCTGCCGGATTCTACACTGAAGCTTTCTTT. Translation: CSARAAGFYTEAFF. The rearrangement uses TRBV20-1 and TRBJ1-1; unclear D gene. V was cut by 1 base and J by 3 bases, with 12 bases left in between. Germline V gene lookup returns CDR1 DFQATT and CDR2 SNEGSKA (reference sequence). There are 14 residues in the CDR3.

This clonotype came up many times. This chain links TRBV7-2 with TRBJ1-2, with D hard to call. Germline V lookup: CDR1 SGHTA, CDR2 FQGNSA. Trimming shortened V by 1 base and J by 1 base, and 7 bases separated the two germline ends. This CDR3 is 14 amino acids long. The CDR3 spells CASSLDLNNYGYTF. The CDR3 coding sequence is TGTGCCAGCAGCTTAGACTTGAATAACTATGGCTACACCTTC. The full variable domain, in which reference TRBV7-2 and TRBJ1-2 provide the parts outside the CDR3, is GAGVSQSPSNKVTEKGKDVELRCDPISGHTALYWYRQSLGQGLEFLIYFQGNSAPDKSGLPSDRFSAERTGGSVSTLTIQRTQQEDSAVYLCASSLDLNNYGYTFGSGTRLTVV.

This clonotype was seen ten or more times. This chain links TRBV3-1 with TRBJ1-3; 7 positions agree with TRBD1. Germline loops: CDR1 LGHDT, CDR2 YNNKEL (reference sequence). The CDR3 is 18 amino acids. J was trimmed by 0 bases and V by 3 bases; bases with no gene match: 11. Here the CDR3 DNA reads TGTGCCAGCAGCCAGTTAGGATTGGGACAGAACTCTGGAAACACCATATATTTT. Translated: CASSQLGLGQNSGNTIYF.

There are many counts of this clonotype. This chain's CDR3 is CSARLPWGGNQPQHF. As DNA, the CDR3 is TGCAGTGCTAGATTACCATGGGGAGGGAATCAGCCCCAGCATTTT. The V gene is TRBV20-1, the J gene TRBJ1-5; no reliable D call. Germline CDR1 and CDR2: DFQATT and SNEGSKA (reference sequence). V lost 2 bases and J lost 4, with 15 bases in between. The CDR3 consists of 15 residues.

This clonotype was detected ten times or more. This chain joins TRBV28 and TRBJ2-3; TRBD2 agrees at 10 bases. Germline loops: CDR1 MDHEN, CDR2 SYDVKM. V gave up 6 bases and J gave up 1 base; unmatched junction bases: 13. The CDR3 runs 18 residues. CDR3 bases: TGTGCCAGCAGGCCCCATGCCCTAGCGGGGGACCGCACAGATACGCAGTATTTT. Translation: CASRPHALAGDRTDTQYF.

This clonotype was recorded at least ten times. This rearrangement joins TRBV7-2 to TRBJ2-7; D is unresolved. Deletions cut 5 bases from V and 1 base from J, with 15 bases between. The CDR3 is made up of 15 amino acids. The germline CDR1 and CDR2 sequences are SGHTA and FQGNSA. CDR3 sequence (DNA): TGTGCCAGCAGCCTACTCCCTTCCCTATCCTACGAGCAGTACTTC. Protein sequence: CASSLLPSLSYEQYF.

This clonotype was counted many times. The chain carries TRBV20-1 and TRBJ1-5, with a tentative D call TRBD1 (5 bases). The CDR3 length is 13 residues. The germline V gene has CDR1 DFQATT and CDR2 SNEGSKA (reference sequence). V was clipped by 5 bases and J by 5 bases, with 13 bases between them. The CDR3 here is CSALGDGDQPQHF. As DNA, the CDR3 is TGCAGTGCTTTAGGGGACGGGGATCAGCCCCAGCATTTT.

This clonotype was seen at least ten times. The chain employs TRBV4-2 and TRBJ2-1, with TRBD2 identical over 9 bases. This CDR3 comprises 19 residues. Unmatched junction bases numbered 10, after V lost 0 bases and J lost 1 base. CDR1 LGHNA and CDR2 YNFKEQ come from the germline V gene. Here the CDR3 reads CASSQEGQRGALSYNEQFF. The CDR3 DNA reads TGTGCCAGCAGCCAAGAAGGGCAGCGGGGGGCATTATCCTACAATGAGCAGTTCTTC.

This clonotype was seen many times. The chain employs TRBV19 and TRBJ1-2; no clear D gene. Germline loops: CDR1 LNHDA, CDR2 SQIVND (reference sequence). This CDR3 spans 16 amino acids. Trimming stripped 4 bases from V and 5 bases from J, with 20 bases between. Here the CDR3 reads CASSRTSYETAYGYTF. In DNA, the CDR3 is TGTGCCAGTAGTAGGACCTCTTATGAGACGGCTTATGGCTACACCTTC.

In its sample, this clonotype was seen many times. This sequence joins TRBV28 and TRBJ1-2; D is unresolved. CDR1 MDHEN and CDR2 SYDVKM come from the germline V gene. There are 11 residues in the CDR3. Trimming cost V 2 bases and J 7 bases, with 5 bases left between them. The CDR3 DNA is TGTGCCAGCAGTTTAAATCGTGGCTACACCTTC. As protein: CASSLNRGYTF.

Many counts were recorded for this clonotype. The CDR3 DNA sequence: TGTGCCAGCAGCGTCCTGGGGGCCTCCTACAATGAGCAGTTCTTC. It is translated as CASSVLGASYNEQFF. The chain employs TRBV9 and TRBJ2-1; TRBD1 might be the D (6 bases). Trimming pared 2 bases from V and 0 bases from J, leaving 9 bases between. CDR3 length: 15 amino acids. CDR1 and CDR2 from the germline V gene are SGDLS and YYNGEE.

In its sample, this clonotype was seen many times. The V and J genes are TRBV14 and TRBJ2-5, with 10 bases identical to TRBD2. Germline V gives CDR1 SGHDN, CDR2 FVKESK. V was pared by 4 bases and J by 2 bases, with 7 bases of the junction left unmatched. CDR3 length equals 16 residues. The CDR3 reads CASSRWTSGKQETQYF. CDR3 nucleotides: TGTGCCAGCAGCCGATGGACTAGCGGAAAACAAGAGACCCAGTACTTC.